Sequencing of this T cell receptor (beta chain) was carried out in a study of PD-1 blockade in classical Hodgkin lymphoma. Details on this clone: What it binds is not known.

There was relapse after autologous stem cell transplantation in every patient, and there was variation in brentuximab vedotin exposure. The germline gives CDR1 SNHLY, CDR2 FYNNEI. The CDR3 totals 19 residues. Germline trimming cut 9 bases from V and 3 bases from J; bases unmatched to any gene: 20. Data came from immunoSEQ multiplex PCR; TCRdb stores just in-frame clones and leaves some out. The data contain some 150,000 clones, about four fifths of them singletons. General study findings and limits: Undefined causes, possibly disease activity or prior therapy, underlie the repertoire differences.

The clonotype comes from a human donor with classical Hodgkin lymphoma. J is TRBJ2-7 and V is TRBV2, with TRBD2 matching 13 bases. This specimen consisted of peripheral blood mononuclear cells (PBMCs), obtained before the second cycle of nivolumab. The CDR3 DNA is TGTGCCAGTAGAAAAAAAGGGACTAGCGGGACAAAGAGGGGCTACGAGCAGTACTTC. Its translation is CASRKKGTSGTKRGYEQYF.